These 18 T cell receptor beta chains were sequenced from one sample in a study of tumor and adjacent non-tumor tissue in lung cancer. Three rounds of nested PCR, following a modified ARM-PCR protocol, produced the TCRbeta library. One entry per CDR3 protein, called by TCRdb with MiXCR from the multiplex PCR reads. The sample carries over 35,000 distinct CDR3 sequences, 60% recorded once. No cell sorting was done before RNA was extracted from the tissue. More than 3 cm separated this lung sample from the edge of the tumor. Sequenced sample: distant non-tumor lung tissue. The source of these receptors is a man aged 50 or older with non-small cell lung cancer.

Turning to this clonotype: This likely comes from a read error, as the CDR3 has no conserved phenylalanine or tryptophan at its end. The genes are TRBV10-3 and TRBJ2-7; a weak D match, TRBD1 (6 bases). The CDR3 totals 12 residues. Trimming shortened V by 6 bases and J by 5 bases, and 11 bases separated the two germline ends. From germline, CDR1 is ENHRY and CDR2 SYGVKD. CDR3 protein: CAIRTKGDEQYL. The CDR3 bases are TGTGCCATCAGGACGAAGGGGGACGAGCAGTACTTG.

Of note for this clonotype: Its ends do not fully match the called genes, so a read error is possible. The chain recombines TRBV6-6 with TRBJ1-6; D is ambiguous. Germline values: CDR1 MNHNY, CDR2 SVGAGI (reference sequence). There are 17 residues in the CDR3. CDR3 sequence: CTGSYDETSSFNSPLRF. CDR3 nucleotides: TGTACCGGCAGTTACGATGAGACGAGCTCCTTTAATTCACCCCTCCGCTTT.

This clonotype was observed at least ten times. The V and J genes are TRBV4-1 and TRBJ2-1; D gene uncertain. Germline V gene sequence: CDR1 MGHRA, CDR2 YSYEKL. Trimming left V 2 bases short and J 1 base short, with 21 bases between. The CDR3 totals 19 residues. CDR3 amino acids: CASSQIHSRAHMSYNEQFF. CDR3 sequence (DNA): TGCGCCAGCAGCCAAATCCATTCTCGGGCCCACATGTCCTACAATGAGCAGTTCTTC.

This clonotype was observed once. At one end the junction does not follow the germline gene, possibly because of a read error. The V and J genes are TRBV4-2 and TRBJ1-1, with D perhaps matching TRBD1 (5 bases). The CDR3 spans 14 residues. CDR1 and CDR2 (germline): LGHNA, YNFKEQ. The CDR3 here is CTSSQDIPGGSAFF. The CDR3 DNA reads TGTACCAGCAGCCAAGACATACCGGGGGGGTCAGCTTTCTTT.

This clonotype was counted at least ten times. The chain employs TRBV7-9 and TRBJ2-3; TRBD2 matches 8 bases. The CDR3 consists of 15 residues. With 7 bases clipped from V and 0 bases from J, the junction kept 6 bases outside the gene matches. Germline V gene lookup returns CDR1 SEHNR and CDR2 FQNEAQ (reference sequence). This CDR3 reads CASNDPSGSTDTQYF. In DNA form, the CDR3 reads TGTGCCAGCAACGACCCTAGCGGGAGCACAGATACGCAGTATTTT.

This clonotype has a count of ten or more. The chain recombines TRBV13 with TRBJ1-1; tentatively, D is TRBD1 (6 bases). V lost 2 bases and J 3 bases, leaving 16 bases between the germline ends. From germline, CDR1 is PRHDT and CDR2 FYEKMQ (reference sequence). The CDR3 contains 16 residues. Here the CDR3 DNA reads TGTGCCAGCAGCTTAAGGGAACAGGGCCCTCACACTGAAGCTTTCTTT. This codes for CASSLREQGPHTEAFF.

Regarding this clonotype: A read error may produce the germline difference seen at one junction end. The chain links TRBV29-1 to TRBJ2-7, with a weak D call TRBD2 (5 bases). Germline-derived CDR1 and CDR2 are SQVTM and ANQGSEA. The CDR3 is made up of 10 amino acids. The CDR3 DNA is TGCAGCGCTGCAGACTACGAGCAGTATTTC. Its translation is CSAADYEQYF.

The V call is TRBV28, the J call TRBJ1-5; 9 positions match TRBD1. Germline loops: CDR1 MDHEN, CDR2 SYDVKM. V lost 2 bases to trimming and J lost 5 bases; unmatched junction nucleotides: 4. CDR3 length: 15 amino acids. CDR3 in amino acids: CASSLGDRAHQPQHF. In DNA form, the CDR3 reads TGTGCCAGCAGTTTAGGGGACAGGGCCCATCAGCCCCAGCATTTT.

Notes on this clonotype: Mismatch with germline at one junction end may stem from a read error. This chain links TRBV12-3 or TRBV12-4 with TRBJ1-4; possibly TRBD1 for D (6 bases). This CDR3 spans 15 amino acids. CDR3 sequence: CASRPGDTTNENLFF. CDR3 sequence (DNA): TGTGCCAGTAGACCGGGGGACACAACTAATGAAAATCTGTTTTTT.

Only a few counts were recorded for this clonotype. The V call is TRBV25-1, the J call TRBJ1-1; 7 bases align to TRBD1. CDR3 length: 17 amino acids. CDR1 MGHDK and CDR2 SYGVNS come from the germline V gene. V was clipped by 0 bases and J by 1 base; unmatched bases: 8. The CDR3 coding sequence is TGTGCCAGCAGTGAATACGGGAAGGGGGCAGGGAACACTGAAGCTTTCTTT. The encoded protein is CASSEYGKGAGNTEAFF.

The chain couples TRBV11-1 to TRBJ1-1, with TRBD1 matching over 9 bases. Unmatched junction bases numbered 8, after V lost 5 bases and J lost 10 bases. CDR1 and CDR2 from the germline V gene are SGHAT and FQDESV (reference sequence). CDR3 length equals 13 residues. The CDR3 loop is CASSLGTGYGAFF. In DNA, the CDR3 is TGTGCCAGCAGCCTCGGGACAGGGTATGGAGCTTTCTTT.

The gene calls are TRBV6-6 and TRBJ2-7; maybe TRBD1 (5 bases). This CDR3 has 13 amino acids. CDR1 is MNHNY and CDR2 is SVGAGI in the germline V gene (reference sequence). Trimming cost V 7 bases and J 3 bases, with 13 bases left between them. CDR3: CASKRTGCYEQYF. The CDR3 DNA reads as TGTGCCAGCAAGAGAACAGGTTGCTACGAGCAGTACTTC.

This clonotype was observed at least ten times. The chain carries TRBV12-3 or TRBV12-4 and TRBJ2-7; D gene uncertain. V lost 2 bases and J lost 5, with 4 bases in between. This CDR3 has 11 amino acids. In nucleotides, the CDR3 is TGTGCCAGCAGTTTACGAGACGAGCAGTACTTC. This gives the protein CASSLRDEQYF.

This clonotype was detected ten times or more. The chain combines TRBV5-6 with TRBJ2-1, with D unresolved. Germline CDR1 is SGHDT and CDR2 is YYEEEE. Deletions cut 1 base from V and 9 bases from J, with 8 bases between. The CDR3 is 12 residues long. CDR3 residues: CASSLTSIEQFF. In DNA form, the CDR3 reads TGTGCCAGCAGCTTGACTTCAATTGAGCAGTTCTTC.

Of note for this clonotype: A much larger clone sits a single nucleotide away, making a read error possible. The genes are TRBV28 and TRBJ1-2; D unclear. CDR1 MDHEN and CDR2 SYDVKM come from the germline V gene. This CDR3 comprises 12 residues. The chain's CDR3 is CVSTMYGYGYTF. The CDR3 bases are TGTGTCAGCACGATGTATGGCTATGGCTACACCTTC.

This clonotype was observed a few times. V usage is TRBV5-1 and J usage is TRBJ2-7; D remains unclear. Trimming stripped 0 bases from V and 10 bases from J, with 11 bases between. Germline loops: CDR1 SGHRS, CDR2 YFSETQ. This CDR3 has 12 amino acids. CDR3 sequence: CASSLGAPDQYF. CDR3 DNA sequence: TGCGCCAGCAGCTTGGGTGCCCCCGATCAGTACTTC.

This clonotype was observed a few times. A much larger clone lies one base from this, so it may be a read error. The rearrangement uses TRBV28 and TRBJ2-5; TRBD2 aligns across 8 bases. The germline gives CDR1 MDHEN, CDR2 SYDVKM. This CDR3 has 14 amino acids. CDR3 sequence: CATSGGAHQETRYF. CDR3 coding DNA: TGTGCCACCTCCGGGGGGGCCCACCAAGAGACCCGGTACTTC.

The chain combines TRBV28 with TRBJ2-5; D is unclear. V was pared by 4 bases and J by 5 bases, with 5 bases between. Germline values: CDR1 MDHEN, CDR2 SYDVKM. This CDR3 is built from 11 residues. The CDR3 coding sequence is TGTGCCAGCAGTTCGTCGGAGACCCAGTACTTC. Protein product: CASSSSETQYF. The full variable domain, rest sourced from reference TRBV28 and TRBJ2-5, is DVKVTQSSRYLVKRTGEKVFLECVQDMDHENMFWYRQDPGLGLRLIYFSYDVKMKEKGDIPEGYSVSREKKERFSLILESASTNQTSMYLCASSSSETQYFGPGTRLLVL.